This T cell receptor beta chain appears in the sequencing data of a study of molecular identifiers for immune sequencing clone quantification. At least ten counts were recorded for this clonotype. The target antigen is unknown. The junction and the germline gene differ at one end; a read error may be behind it. TCRdb recomputed calls from the PCR reads with MiXCR, one row per CDR3 protein. Among approximately 320,000 distinct CDR3 sequences listed, roughly a quarter were seen once. The CDR3 covers 14 residues. Germline V CDR1 and CDR2: SQVTM, ANQGSEA. Every naive CD8 library was made from between about 20,000 and 1,000,000 sorted cells with 10%, 30% or 50% RNA. Notes on the study in general: Jurkat TCR RNA that was spiked in from one cell was reportedly detectable among some 970,000 naive cells.

Sequences were obtained from naive CD8+ T cells from blood, with Jurkat cell RNA spiked in. Subset here: FACS-sorted CD8+CD4-CCR7+CD45RA+ naive T cells. V and J are TRBV29-1 and TRBJ2-1; D is undetermined. The receptor's source is a human donor in good health. Some libraries in this study had Jurkat cell RNA spiked in. The CDR3 loop reads CSVDPLLSYNERFF. The DNA of the CDR3 is TGCAGCGTTGACCCACTACTGTCGTACAATGAGCGGTTCTTC.